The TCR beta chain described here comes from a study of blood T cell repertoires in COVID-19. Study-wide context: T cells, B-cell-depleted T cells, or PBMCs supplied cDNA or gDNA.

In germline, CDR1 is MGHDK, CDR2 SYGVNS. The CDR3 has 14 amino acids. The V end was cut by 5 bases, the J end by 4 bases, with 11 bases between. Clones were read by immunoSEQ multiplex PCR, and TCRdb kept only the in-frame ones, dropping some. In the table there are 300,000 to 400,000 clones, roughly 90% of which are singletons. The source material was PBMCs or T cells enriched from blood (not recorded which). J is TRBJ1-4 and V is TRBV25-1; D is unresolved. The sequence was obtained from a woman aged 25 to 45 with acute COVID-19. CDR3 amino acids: CASSRSTVNEKLFF. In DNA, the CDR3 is TGTGCCAGCAGTCGCAGTACAGTTAATGAAAAACTGTTTTTT.